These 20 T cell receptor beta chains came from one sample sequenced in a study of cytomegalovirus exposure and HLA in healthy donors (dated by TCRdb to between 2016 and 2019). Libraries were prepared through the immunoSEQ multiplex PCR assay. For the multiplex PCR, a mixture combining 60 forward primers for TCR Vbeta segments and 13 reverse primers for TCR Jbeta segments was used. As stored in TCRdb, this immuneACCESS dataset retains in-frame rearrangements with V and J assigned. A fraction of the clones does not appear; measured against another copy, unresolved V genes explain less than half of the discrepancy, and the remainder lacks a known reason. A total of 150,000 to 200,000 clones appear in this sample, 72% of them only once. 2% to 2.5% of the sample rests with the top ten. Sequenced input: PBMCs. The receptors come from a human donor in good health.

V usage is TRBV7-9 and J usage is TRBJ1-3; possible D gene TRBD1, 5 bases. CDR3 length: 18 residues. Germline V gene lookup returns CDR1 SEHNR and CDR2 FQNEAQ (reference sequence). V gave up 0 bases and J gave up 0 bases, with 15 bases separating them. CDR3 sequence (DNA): TGTGCCAGCAGCTTAGCATTGTCAGGGCTAGGCTCTGGAAACACCATATATTTT. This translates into CASSLALSGLGSGNTIYF.

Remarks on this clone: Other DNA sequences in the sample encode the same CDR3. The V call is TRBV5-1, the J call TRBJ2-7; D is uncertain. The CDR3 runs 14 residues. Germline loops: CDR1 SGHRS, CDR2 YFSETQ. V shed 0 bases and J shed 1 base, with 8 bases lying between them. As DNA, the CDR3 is TGCGCCAGCAGCTTGGTTCCGGGTTCCTACGAGCAGTACTTC. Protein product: CASSLVPGSYEQYF.

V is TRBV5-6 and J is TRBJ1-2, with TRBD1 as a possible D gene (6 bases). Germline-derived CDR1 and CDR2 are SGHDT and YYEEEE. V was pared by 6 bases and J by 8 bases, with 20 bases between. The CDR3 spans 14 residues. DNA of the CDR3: TGTGCCAGCACCTCAGGACAGTCTCGTTGCGGCTACACCTTC. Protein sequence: CASTSGQSRCGYTF.

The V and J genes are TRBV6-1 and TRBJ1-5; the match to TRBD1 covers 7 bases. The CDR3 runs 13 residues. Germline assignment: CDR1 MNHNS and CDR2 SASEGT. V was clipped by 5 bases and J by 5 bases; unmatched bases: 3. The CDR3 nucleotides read TGTGCCAGCAGTCTCGACAGGGATCAGCCCCAGCATTTT. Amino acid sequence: CASSLDRDQPQHF.

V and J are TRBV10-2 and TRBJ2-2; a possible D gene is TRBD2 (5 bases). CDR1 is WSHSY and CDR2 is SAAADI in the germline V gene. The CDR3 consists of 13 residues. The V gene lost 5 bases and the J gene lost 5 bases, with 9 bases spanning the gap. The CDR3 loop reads CASSWTGTGELFF. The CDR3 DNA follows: TGCGCCAGCAGTTGGACGGGAACCGGGGAGCTGTTTTTT.

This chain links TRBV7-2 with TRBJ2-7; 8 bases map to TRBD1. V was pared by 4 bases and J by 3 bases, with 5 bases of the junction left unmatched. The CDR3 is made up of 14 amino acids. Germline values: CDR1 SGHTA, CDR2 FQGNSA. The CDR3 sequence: CASSSRQGFYEQYF. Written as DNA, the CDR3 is TGTGCCAGCAGCTCGAGACAGGGGTTCTACGAGCAGTACTTC.

The DNA for the CDR3 is TGCGCCAGCAGCCGTGGCGGGGGAGGAGAGACCCAGTACTTC. Its protein is CASSRGGGGETQYF. The J gene is TRBJ2-5, the V gene TRBV4-3; TRBD2 matches at 7 bases. V trimming: 4 bases; J trimming: 4 bases; junction bases outside the gene matches: 6. Looked up from germline, CDR1 is LGHNA and CDR2 is YSLEER. The CDR3 totals 14 residues.

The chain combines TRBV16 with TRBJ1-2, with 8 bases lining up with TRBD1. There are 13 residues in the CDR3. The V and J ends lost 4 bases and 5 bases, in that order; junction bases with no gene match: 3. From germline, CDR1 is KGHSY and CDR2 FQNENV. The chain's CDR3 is CASSLTGGYGYTF. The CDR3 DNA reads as TGTGCCAGCAGCCTAACAGGGGGTTATGGCTACACCTTC. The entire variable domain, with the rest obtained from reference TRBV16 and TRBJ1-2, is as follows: GEEVAQTPKHLVRGEGQKAKLYCAPIKGHSYVFWYQQVLKNEFKFLISFQNENVFDETGMPKERFSAKCLPNSPCSLEIQATKLEDSAVYFCASSLTGGYGYTFGSGTRLTVV.

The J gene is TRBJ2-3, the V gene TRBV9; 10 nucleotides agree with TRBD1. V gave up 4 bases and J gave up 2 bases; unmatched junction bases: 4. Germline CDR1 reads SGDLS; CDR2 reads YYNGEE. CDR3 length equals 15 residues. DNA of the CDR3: TGTGCCAGCAGCCTCGGACAGGGGGACACAGATACGCAGTATTTT. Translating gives CASSLGQGDTDTQYF. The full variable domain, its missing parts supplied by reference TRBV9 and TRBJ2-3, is DSGVTQTPKHLITATGQRVTLRCSPRSGDLSVYWYQQSLDQGLQFLIQYYNGEERAKGNILERFSAQQFPDLHSELNLSSLELGDSALYFCASSLGQGDTDTQYFGPGTRLTVL.

The CDR3 loop reads CAWSGQGGTAFF. CDR3 nucleotides: TGTGCCTGGAGTGGGCAGGGGGGCACTGCTTTCTTT. The genes are TRBV30 and TRBJ1-1; TRBD1 aligns across 7 bases. V gave up 1 base and J gave up 11 bases; unmatched junction bases: 7. The germline CDR1 and CDR2 sequences are GTSNPN and SVGIG (reference sequence). This CDR3 is 12 amino acids long.

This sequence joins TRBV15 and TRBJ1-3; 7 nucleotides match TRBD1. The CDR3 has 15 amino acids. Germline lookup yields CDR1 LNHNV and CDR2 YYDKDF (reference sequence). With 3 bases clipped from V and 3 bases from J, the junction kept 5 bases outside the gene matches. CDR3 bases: TGTGCCACCAGCAGTGAACAGGGGTTTGGAAACACCATATATTTT. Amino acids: CATSSEQGFGNTIYF.

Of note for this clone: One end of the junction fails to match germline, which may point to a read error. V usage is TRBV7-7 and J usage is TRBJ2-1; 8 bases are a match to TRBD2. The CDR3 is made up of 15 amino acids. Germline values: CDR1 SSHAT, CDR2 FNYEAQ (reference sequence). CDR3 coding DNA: TGTGCTAGCAGCTTAGACGGGGGGGAGTACAATGAGCAGTTCTTC. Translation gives CASSLDGGEYNEQFF.

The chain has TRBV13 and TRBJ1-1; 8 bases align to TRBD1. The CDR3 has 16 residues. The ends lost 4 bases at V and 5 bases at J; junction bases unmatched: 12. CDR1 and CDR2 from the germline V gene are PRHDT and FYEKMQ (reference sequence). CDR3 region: CASSSNSRGLGTEAFF. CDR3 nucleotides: TGTGCCAGCAGCTCCAACAGCAGGGGGCTGGGTACTGAAGCTTTCTTT.

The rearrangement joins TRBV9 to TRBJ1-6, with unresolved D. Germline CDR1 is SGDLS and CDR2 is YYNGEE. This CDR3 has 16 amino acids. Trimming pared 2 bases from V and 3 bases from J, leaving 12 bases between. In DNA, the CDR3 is TGTGCCAGCAGCGTCGACCGGGGTAACTATAATTCACCCCTCCACTTT. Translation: CASSVDRGNYNSPLHF.

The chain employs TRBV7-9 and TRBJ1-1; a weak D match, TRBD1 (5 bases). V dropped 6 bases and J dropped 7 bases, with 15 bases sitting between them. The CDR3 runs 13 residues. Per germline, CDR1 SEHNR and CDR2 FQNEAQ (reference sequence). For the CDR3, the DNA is TGTGCCAGCAGTCTTGACAGAGTGGATGAAGCTTTCTTT. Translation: CASSLDRVDEAFF.

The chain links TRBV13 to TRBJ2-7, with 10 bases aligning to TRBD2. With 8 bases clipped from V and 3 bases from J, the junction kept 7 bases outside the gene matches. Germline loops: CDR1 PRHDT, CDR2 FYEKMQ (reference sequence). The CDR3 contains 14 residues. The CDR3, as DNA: TGTGCCAGCGCTCCGGGACTAGCGATCTACGAGCAGTACTTC. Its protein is CASAPGLAIYEQYF.

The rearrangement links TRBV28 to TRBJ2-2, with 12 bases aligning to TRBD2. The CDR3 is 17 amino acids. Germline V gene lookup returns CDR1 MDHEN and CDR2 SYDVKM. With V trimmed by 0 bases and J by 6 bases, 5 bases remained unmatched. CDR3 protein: CASSLWRLAGGPGELFF. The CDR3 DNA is TGTGCCAGCAGTTTATGGCGGCTAGCGGGGGGGCCCGGGGAGCTGTTTTTT.

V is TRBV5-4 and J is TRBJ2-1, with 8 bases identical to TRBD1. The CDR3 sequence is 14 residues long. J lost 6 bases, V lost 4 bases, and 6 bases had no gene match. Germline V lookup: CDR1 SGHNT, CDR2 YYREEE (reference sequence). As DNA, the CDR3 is TGTGCCAGCAGCAATACGGACAGGGCCAATGAGCAGTTCTTC. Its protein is CASSNTDRANEQFF.

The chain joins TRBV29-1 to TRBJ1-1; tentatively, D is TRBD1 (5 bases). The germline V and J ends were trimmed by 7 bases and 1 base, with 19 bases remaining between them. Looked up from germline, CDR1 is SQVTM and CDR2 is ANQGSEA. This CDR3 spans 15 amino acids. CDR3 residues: CSGDPTGVGNTEAFF. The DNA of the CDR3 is TGCAGCGGGGACCCAACGGGGGTCGGGAACACTGAAGCTTTCTTT.

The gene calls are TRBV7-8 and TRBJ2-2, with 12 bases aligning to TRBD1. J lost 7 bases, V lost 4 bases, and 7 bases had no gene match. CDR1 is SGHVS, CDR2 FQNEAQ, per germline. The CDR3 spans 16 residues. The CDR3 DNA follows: TGTGCCAGCAGCTCACGGGACAGGGGGCTCGGCGGGGAGCTGTTTTTT. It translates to CASSSRDRGLGGELFF. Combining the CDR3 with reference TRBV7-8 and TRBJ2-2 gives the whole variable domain GAGVSQSPRYKVAKRGQDVALRCDPISGHVSLFWYQQALGQGPEFLTYFQNEAQLDKSGLPSDRFFAERPEGSVSTLKIQRTQQEDSAVYLCASSSRDRGLGGELFFGEGSRLTVL.